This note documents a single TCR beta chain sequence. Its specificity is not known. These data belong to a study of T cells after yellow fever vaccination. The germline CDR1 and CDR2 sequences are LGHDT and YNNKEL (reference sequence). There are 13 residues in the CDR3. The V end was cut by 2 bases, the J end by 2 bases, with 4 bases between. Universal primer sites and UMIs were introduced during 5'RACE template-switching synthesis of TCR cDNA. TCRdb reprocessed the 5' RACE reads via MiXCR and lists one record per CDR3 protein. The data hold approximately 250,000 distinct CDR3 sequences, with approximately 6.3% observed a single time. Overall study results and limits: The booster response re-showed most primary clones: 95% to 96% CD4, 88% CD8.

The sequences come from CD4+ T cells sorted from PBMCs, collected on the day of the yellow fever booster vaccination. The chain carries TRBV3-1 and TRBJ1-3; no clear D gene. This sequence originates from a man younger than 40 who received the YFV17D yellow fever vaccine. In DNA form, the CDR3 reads TGTGCCAGCAGCCAAAATCCTGGAAACACCATATATTTT. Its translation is CASSQNPGNTIYF.